Sample share makes the clone carrying this TCR beta chain large. The antigen is undetermined. This sample is drawn from a study of cytomegalovirus exposure and HLA in healthy donors. PCR used 60 Vbeta primers and 13 Jbeta primers. This table comes from immunoSEQ multiplex PCR, and its TCRdb copy is limited to in-frame clones, with some not included. The table lists about 190,000 clones, approximately 78% of them singletons, with approximately 2.3% in the top ten. Whole-study findings and limits: V- and J-gene trimming of TCR beta was linked (in a later analysis) to a missense DCLRE1C variant.

Specimen: PBMCs. This sequence was found in a male donor in good health and CMV-seronegative.

CDR3 nucleotides: TGCGCCAGCAGCCAAGTCGGCGCAGGGTTCTATAATTCACCCCTCCACTTT. Translating it yields CASSQVGAGFYNSPLHF. The chain carries TRBV4-3 and TRBJ1-6, with D possibly TRBD1 on 5 matching bases. The ends were cut back, 1 base at V and 3 bases at J, with 13 bases in the middle. This CDR3 comprises 17 residues. Germline loops: CDR1 LGHNA, CDR2 YSLEER.